This TCR beta chain comes out of a study of T cell responses to AZD1222 COVID-19 vaccine. The CDR3 extends over 18 amino acids. CDR1 and CDR2 (germline): MRHNA, SNTAGT. The J segment lost 5 bases and the V segment lost 2 bases, leaving 11 bases of the junction unmatched. Sequencing used immunoSEQ multiplex PCR; TCRdb keeps in-frame clones, though not all of them. Among 60,000 to 75,000 clones listed, 80% to 90% were seen once. The V call is TRBV6-4, the J call TRBJ2-3; 12 nucleotides line up with TRBD2. The sequence was collected from an adult in good health. The source was peripheral blood, collected on day 0 of AZD1222 vaccination. The CDR3 protein is CASSDPRTSGTTQDTQYF. The CDR3 DNA is TGTGCCAGCAGTGACCCGCGGACTAGCGGGACGACCCAAGATACGCAGTATTTT.